The 8 T cell receptor beta chains below come from one sample, sequenced in a study of cytomegalovirus exposure and HLA in healthy donors. The primer mix had 60 Vbeta and 13 Jbeta primers. Profiled with immunoSEQ multiplex PCR; TCRdb holds only in-frame clones, not every one. The data hold over 150,000 clones, with 70% to 85% observed a single time. What was sequenced was PBMCs. Source of these receptors: a man aged 35 to 55 in good health and CMV-seronegative.

This rearrangement joins TRBV10-1 to TRBJ2-4; TRBD1 might be the D (6 bases). This CDR3 comprises 17 residues. Trimming stripped 8 bases from V and 1 base from J, with 21 bases between. CDR1 WNHNN and CDR2 SYGVQD come from the germline V gene (reference sequence). The CDR3 loop reads CASWVQGRGTAKNIQYF. CDR3 sequence (DNA): TGCGCCAGCTGGGTACAAGGCAGGGGAACGGCCAAAAACATTCAGTACTTC.

V is TRBV5-1 and J is TRBJ1-2; no firm D call. V lost 0 bases and J lost 8, with 17 bases in between. There are 15 residues in the CDR3. Germline loops: CDR1 SGHRS, CDR2 YFSETQ. The CDR3 nucleotides read TGCGCCAGCAGCTTGGGTACCGGTCGTTTAAGCGGCTACACCTTC. Amino acid sequence: CASSLGTGRLSGYTF. Complete variable domain (other parts from reference TRBV5-1 and TRBJ1-2): KAGVTQTPRYLIKTRGQQVTLSCSPISGHRSVSWYQQTPGQGLQFLFEYFSETQRNKGNFPGRFSGRQFSNSRSEMNVSTLELGDSALYLCASSLGTGRLSGYTFGSGTRLTVV.

The chain uses TRBV30 and TRBJ1-1, with a weak D call TRBD1 (6 bases). The ends were cut back, 6 bases at V and 3 bases at J, with 14 bases in the middle. CDR1 is GTSNPN and CDR2 is SVGIG in the germline V gene (reference sequence). There are 13 residues in the CDR3. This CDR3 is CACEGERDTEAFF. CDR3 coding DNA: TGTGCCTGCGAGGGGGAGAGGGACACTGAAGCTTTCTTT.

V usage is TRBV7-9 and J usage is TRBJ2-1; tentatively, D is TRBD1 (6 bases). The germline V gene has CDR1 SEHNR and CDR2 FQNEAQ (reference sequence). The V and J ends lost 7 bases and 12 bases respectively, with 16 bases between them. The CDR3 has 12 amino acids. Written as DNA, the CDR3 is TGTGCCAGCACCCCCGAAGGGGGATTGCAGTTCTTC. This sequence encodes CASTPEGGLQFF.

J is TRBJ1-6 and V is TRBV27; 9 positions match TRBD1. Germline CDR1 is MNHEY and CDR2 is SMNVEV (reference sequence). The trim removed 7 bases at V and 7 bases at J, leaving 8 bases unmatched. This CDR3 comprises 15 residues. The CDR3 protein is CASNPRDRVNSPLHF. In nucleotides, the CDR3 is TGTGCCAGCAACCCAAGGGACAGGGTAAATTCACCCCTCCACTTT.

The sample holds a few counts of this clone. V gene TRBV6-1 combines with J gene TRBJ2-3, with D perhaps TRBD1 (6 bases). V shed 7 bases and J shed 1 base, with 12 bases lying between them. The CDR3 has 14 residues. Looked up from germline, CDR1 is MNHNS and CDR2 is SASEGT. In nucleotides, the CDR3 is TGTGCCAGCACAGTCAGGGGAGGCACAGATACGCAGTATTTT. Its protein product is CASTVRGGTDTQYF.

This rearrangement joins TRBV2 to TRBJ2-3; D perhaps matches TRBD1 (6 bases). The germline V gene has CDR1 SNHLY and CDR2 FYNNEI. V was clipped by 0 bases and J by 3 bases, with 13 bases between them. The CDR3 runs to 16 residues. The CDR3, as DNA: TGTGCCAGCAGTGAAGCGGCAGGGGCAAGGACAGATACGCAGTATTTT. This translates into CASSEAAGARTDTQYF.

The chain employs TRBV19 and TRBJ2-4; 9 bases agree with TRBD1. The germline CDR1 and CDR2 sequences are LNHDA and SQIVND (reference sequence). The J segment lost 8 bases and the V segment lost 3 bases, leaving 5 bases of the junction unmatched. The length of the CDR3 is 14 residues. CDR3 in amino acids: CASSMGTGLDIQYF. The CDR3 DNA follows: TGTGCCAGTAGTATGGGGACAGGGTTAGACATTCAGTACTTC.